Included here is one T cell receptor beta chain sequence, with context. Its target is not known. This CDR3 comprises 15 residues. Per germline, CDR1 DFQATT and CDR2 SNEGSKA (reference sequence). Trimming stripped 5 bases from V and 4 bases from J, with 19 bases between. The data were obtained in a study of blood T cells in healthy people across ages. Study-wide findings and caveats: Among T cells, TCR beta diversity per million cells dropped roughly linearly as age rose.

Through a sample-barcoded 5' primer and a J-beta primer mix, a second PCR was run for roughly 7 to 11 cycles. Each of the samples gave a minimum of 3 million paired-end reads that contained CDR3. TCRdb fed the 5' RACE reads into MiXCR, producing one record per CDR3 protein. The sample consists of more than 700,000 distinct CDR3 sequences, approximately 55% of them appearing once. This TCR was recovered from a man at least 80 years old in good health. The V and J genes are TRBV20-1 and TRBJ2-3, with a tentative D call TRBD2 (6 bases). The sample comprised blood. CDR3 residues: CSAPRTTSGSDTQYF. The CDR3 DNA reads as TGCAGTGCTCCCAGGACTACCTCGGGTTCAGATACGCAGTATTTT.